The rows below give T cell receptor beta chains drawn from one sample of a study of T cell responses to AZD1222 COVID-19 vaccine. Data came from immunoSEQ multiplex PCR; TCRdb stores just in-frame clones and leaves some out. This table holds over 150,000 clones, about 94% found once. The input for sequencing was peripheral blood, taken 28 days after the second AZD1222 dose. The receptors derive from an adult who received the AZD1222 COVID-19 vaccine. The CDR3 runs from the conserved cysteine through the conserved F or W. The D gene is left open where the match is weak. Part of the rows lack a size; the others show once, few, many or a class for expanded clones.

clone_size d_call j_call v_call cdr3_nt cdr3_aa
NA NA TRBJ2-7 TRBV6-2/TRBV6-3 TGTGCCAGCAGTTACTCGCCGAAAGGGCCCTGGGGCTACGAGCAGTACTTC CASSYSPKGPWGYEQYF
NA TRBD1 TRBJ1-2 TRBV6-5 TGTGCCAGCAAGCGGGACAGGGGGGCTTCCTATGGCTACACCTTC CASKRDRGASYGYTF
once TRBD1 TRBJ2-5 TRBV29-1 TGCAGCGTTGAGACAGGGAGTCAAGAGACCCAGTACTTC CSVETGSQETQYF
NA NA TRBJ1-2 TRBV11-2 TGTGCCAGCAGCTTAAGTGGGTATGGCTACACCTTC CASSLSGYGYTF
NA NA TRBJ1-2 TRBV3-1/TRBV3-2 TGTGCCAGCAGCCAACTAAGGGGGGTGGGCGGCTACACCTTC CASSQLRGVGGYTF
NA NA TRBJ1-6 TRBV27 TGTGCCAGCAGTTGGGACGGCAGAGATTCACCCCTCCACTTT CASSWDGRDSPLHF
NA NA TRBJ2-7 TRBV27 TGTGCCAGCAGTTTAGTCCCCCGCTCGTCCTACGAGCAGTACTTC CASSLVPRSSYEQYF
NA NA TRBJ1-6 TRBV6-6 TGTGCCAGCAGTTACACCAGAGGGAAAAATTCACCCCTCCACTTT CASSYTRGKNSPLHF
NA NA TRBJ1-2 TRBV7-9 TGTGCCAGCAGCTTAGCAAACTATGGCTACACCTTC CASSLANYGYTF
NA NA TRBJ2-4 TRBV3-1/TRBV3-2 TGTGCCAGCAGCCTGACGGGCGTTGACAAAAACATTCAGTACTTC CASSLTGVDKNIQYF
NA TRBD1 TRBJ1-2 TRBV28 TGTGCCAGCAGCTCCGATTCCGGGACAGGGGGTGACGGCTATGGCTACACCTTC CASSSDSGTGGDGYGYTF